In this sample, the clone carrying this T cell receptor (beta chain) turned up a few times. As yet, its antigen is unknown. These data belong to a study of post-analysis software for immune sequencing data. General study results and limits: Patients used about five TRBV segments, including TRBV5-6, TRBV5-1 and TRBV20-1, more often than controls.

Incorporated into the TCR beta cDNA libraries were unique molecular identifiers, which served to reduce PCR and sequencing biases. TCRdb used MiXCR to reprocess the PCR reads, holding one entry per CDR3 protein. The profile shows roughly 180,000 distinct CDR3 sequences, about 29% of them singletons. Trimming stripped 6 bases from V and 8 bases from J, with 20 bases between. The germline V gene has CDR1 SNHLY and CDR2 FYNNEI. The CDR3 is 15 amino acids. The chain employs TRBV2 and TRBJ2-1; D may be TRBD1 (5 bases). Sequencing was carried out using blood. The TCR originated in a girl aged 5-17 years with multiple sclerosis. The CDR3 loop is CASSDTGFSVDEQFF. The CDR3 nucleotides read TGTGCCAGCAGCGACACAGGTTTCTCCGTCGATGAGCAGTTCTTC.